This record concerns one TCR beta chain sequence. Its antigen has not been determined. No base quality information exists; no much larger clone differs at one position. CDR1 and CDR2 are drawn from the germline V gene (reference sequence): LNHDA, SQIVND. V is reduced by 4 bases and J by 0 bases, leaving a spacing of 25 bases between them. CDR3 length: 21 amino acids, cysteine to phenylalanine. Just the 63-base CDR3 DNA is kept, in frame starting at base 1. This sample is part of a study of T cell repertoires in aging, cancer and after chemotherapy (dated by TCRdb to about 2019). The study in broad terms: The donors fell into six age groups ranging from 30 or younger to 70 or older, and each group had at least three individuals. In the solid tumor group, the paired samples taken before and after chemotherapy came from patients with brain tumors (glioblastoma) who were receiving therapy based on temozolomide. The full dataset contained 9.1 million or so TCR reads. To examine immunoaging and T cell reconstitution after chemotherapy, the study profiled TCR beta repertoires in peripheral blood from healthy donors and cancer patients. Alongside approximately 95 healthy donors serving as a reference group, the cohort included approximately 210 cancer patients, of whom some 91 had hematological cancers and 124 had solid cancers. Results the study describes overall, beyond this receptor: The authors noted that the repertoire data do not allow conclusions about immunological memory after chemotherapy. Significantly lower blood TCR diversity and higher clonality were observed in untreated patients with hematological or solid cancers than in age-matched healthy donors. Median generation probability increased over the chemotherapy interval in both cancer cohorts, suggesting repertoire reconstitution through rebound thymic output. In healthy donors, the decline in TCR diversity with age was mainly due to loss of richness, whereas in cancer patients loss of evenness also played a role.

TCR beta rearrangements were amplified from genomic DNA isolated from peripheral blood, not from sorted cells or RNA. Using a mixed TRB-A/B primer pool, multiplex touch-down PCR amplified rearranged TRB sequences covering the V, D and J segments. Illumina adapters and sample indices were added to the amplicons in two consecutive PCR reactions performed with Phusion HS II polymerase. Amplicons were gel-purified using the NucleoSpin Gel and PCR Clean-up kit and were subsequently checked with Qubit and an Agilent 2100 Bioanalyzer. Sequencing of the libraries was done on an Illumina MiSeq with paired-end, single-indexed 600-cycle runs. In the authors' own workflow: MiXCR versions 2.12 and 3.0.5 were used to process the TRB sequences. A clone was defined as each unique CDR3 nucleotide sequence, and only productive sequences supported by at least two reads were kept. The repertoire metrics were Shannon diversity, evenness, clonality (defined as one minus evenness), and alpha-parameterized diversity profiles covering alpha 0 to 5. The IGoR algorithm was used to compute generation probabilities of clones in paired pre- and post-chemotherapy samples. Using fastp at Q25 and MiXCR, TCRdb reprocessed the public reads and kept productive beta chains. Every entry covers one CDR3 protein and lists the most common genes and DNA from its rows. The V and J calls shown here were made by TCRdb, not taken from the authors' results. In this sample the table shows approximately 1,700 distinct CDR3 sequences, roughly 38% of which occur a single time. 7.5% to 9% of the sample belongs to the ten largest clones.

The rearranged segments are TRBV19 and TRBJ2-6; a tentative D match to TRBD1 spans 6 bases. The sequenced material came from blood. The origin of this receptor is a human donor with a solid tumor. The DNA is as follows: TGTGCCAGTAGTACCAGGGGCTACTCAGAGGCCGGTTTCTCTGGGGCCAACGTCCTGACTTTC. The encoded protein is CASSTRGYSEAGFSGANVLTF.